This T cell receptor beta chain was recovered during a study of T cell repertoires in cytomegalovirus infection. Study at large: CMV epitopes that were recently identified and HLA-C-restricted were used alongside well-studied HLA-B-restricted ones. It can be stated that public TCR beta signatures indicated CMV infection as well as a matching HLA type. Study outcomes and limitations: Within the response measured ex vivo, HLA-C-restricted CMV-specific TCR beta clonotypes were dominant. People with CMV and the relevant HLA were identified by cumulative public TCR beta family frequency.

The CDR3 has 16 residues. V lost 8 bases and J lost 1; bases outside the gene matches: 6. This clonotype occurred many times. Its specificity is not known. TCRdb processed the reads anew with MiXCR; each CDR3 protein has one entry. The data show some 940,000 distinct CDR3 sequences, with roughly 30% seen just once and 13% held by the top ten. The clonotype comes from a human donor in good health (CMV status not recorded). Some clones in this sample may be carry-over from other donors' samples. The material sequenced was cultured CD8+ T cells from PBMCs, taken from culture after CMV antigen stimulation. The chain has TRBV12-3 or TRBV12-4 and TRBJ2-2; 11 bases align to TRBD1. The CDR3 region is CASGQGANRNTGELFF. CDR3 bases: TGTGCCAGCGGACAGGGGGCGAATCGGAACACCGGGGAGCTGTTTTTT.